This T cell receptor (beta chain) derives from a study of blood T cell repertoires in COVID-19. Study in general: Researchers got acute and convalescent COVID-19 samples from the United States, Italy and Spain. In each case, the material was cDNA or gDNA derived from T cells, B-cell-depleted T cells, or PBMCs.

Under the authors' procedure: For nucleated cells, counts were estimated from reference gene primer amplification. The method was immunoSEQ multiplex PCR; TCRdb's version includes in-frame clones alone and lacks a portion of them. That table supplies the V and J calls and clone size; D and trimming were determined from the DNA. The sample carries about 73,000 clones, roughly nine tenths recorded once. This clone was detected only a few times. CDR1 is MNHNY and CDR2 is SVGAGI in the germline V gene (reference sequence). This CDR3 contains 13 residues. Trimming pared 8 bases from V and 7 bases from J, leaving 12 bases between.

This clonotype originated in a man older than 75 with acute or convalescent COVID-19. The specimen was peripheral blood. The V gene is TRBV6-6, the J gene TRBJ1-6, with D hard to call. The CDR3 region has the DNA TGTGCCAGCGGTGAGGGCGGCAATTCACCCCTCCACTTT. Protein sequence: CASGEGGNSPLHF.